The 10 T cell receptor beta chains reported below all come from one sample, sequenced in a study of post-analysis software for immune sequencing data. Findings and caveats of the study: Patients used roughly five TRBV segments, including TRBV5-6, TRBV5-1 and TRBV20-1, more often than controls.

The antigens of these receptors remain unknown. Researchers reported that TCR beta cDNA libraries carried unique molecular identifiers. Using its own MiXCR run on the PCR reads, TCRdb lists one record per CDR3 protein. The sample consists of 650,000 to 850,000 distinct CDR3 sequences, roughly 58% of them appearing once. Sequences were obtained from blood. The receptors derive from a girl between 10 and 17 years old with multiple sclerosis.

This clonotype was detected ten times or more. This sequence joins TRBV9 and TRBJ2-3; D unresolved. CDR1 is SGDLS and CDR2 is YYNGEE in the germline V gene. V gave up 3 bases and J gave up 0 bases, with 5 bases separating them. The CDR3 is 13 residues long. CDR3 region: CASSELSTDTQYF. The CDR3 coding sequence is TGTGCCAGCAGCGAACTTAGCACAGATACGCAGTATTTT.

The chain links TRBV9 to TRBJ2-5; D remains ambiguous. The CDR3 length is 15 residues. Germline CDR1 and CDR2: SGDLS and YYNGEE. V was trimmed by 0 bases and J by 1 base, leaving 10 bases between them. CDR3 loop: CASSVDVQVQETQYF. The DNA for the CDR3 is TGTGCCAGCAGCGTAGACGTGCAGGTCCAAGAGACCCAGTACTTC.

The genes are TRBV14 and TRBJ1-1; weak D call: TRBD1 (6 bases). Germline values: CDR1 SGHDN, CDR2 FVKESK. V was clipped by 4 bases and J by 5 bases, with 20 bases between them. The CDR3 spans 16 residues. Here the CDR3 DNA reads TGTGCCAGCAGCCCCTGTGGAGGGGGGGATGGGACTGAAGCTTTCTTT. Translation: CASSPCGGGDGTEAFF.

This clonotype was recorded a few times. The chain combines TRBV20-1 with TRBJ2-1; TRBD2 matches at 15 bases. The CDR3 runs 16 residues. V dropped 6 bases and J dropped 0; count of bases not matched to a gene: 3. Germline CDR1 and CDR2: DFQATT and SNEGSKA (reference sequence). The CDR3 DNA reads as TGCAGTGCGCGGACTAGCGGGAGGGCCTCCTACAATGAGCAGTTCTTC. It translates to CSARTSGRASYNEQFF.

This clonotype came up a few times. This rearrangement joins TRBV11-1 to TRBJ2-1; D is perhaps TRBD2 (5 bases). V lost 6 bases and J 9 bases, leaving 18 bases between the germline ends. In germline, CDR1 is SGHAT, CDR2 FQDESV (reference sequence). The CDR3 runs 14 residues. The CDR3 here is CASRKLVSDSEQFF. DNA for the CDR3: TGTGCCAGCAGGAAACTAGTAAGCGATAGTGAGCAGTTCTTC. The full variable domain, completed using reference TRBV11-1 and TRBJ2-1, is EAEVAQSPRYKITEKSQAVAFWCDPISGHATLYWYRQILGQGPELLVQFQDESVVDDSQLPKDRFSAERLKGVDSTLKIQPAELGDSAMYLCASRKLVSDSEQFFGPGTRLTVL.

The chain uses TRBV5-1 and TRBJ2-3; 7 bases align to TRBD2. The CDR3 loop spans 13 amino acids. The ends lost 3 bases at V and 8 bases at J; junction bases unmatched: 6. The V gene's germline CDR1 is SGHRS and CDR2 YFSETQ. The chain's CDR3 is CASSSTSLATQYF. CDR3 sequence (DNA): TGCGCCAGCAGCTCGACTAGCCTAGCTACGCAGTATTTT.

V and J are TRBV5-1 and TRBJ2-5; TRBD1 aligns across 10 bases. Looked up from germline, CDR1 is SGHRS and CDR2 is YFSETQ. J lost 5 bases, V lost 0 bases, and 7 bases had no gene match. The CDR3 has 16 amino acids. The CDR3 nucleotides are TGCGCCAGCAGCTTGGAGGGACAGGGGAGATGGGAGACCCAGTACTTC. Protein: CASSLEGQGRWETQYF. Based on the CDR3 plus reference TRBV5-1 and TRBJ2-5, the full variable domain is KAGVTQTPRYLIKTRGQQVTLSCSPISGHRSVSWYQQTPGQGLQFLFEYFSETQRNKGNFPGRFSGRQFSNSRSEMNVSTLELGDSALYLCASSLEGQGRWETQYFGPGTRLLVL.

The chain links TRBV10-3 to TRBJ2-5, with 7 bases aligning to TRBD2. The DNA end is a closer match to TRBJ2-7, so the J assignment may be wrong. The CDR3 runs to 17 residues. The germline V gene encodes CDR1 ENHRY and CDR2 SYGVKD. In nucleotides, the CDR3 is TGTGCCATCAGTGAGCATGAACCGCAGCGGGGCGGGGACGAGCAGTACTTC. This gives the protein CAISEHEPQRGGDEQYF.

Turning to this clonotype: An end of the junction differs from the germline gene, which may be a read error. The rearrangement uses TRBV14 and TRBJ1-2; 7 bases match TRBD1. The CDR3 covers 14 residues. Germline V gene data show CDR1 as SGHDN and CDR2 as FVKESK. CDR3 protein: CVSSQDPRGPGYTF. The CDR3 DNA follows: TGTGTCAGCAGCCAAGATCCAAGGGGGCCTGGCTACACCTTC.

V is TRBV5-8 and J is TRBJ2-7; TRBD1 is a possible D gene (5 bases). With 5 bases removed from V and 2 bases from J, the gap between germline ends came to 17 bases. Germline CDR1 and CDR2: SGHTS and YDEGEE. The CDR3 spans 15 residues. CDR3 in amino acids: CASRPLQGMTYEQYF. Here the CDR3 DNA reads TGTGCCAGCAGACCCCTCCAGGGAATGACCTACGAGCAGTACTTC.